The present TCR beta chain was sequenced within a study of a mutant IDH1 vaccine in newly diagnosed glioma. Study results and limitations: In just under 95% of patients, immune responses induced by the vaccine occurred.

The trim removed 6 bases at V and 8 bases at J, leaving 11 bases unmatched. The CDR3 runs 15 residues. The germline V gene encodes CDR1 KGHSH and CDR2 LQKENI. A word on this clone: Its antigen is still unknown.

Described time point: baseline, week 1 (first vaccination visit). Specified treatment: pre-vaccination baseline after standard-of-care therapy. The assay was immunoSEQ multiplex PCR, and TCRdb's table has in-frame clones only and misses some. The sample contains 50,000 to 65,000 clones, approximately 78% of which appear only once. V usage is TRBV18 and J usage is TRBJ1-4; 8 bases are shared with TRBD1. Here the sequenced sample was PBMCs, taken from a glioma patient treated with radiotherapy, temozolomide or both. The sequence came from a man between 18 and 35 years old with glioma. CDR3 amino acids: CASSLVGQGREKLFF. CDR3 DNA sequence: TGTGCCAGCTCGCTGGTTGGACAGGGTCGCGAAAAACTGTTTTTT.